The 17 T cell receptor beta chains below were found in one sample sequenced in a study of control samples from healthy donors and cancer patients. TCRdb's copy holds only in-frame clones and misses some; the assay was immunoSEQ multiplex PCR. The table lists 51,000 or so clones, 80% of them singletons. Sequencing was done on a sample of blood. Source of these receptors: a man in his sixties or seventies in good health.

V and J are TRBV12-3 or TRBV12-4 and TRBJ2-1; D is undetermined. V was clipped by 2 bases and J by 12 bases, with 11 bases between them. This CDR3 spans 12 amino acids. CDR3 DNA sequence: TGTGCCAGCAGTTTAATGGTGAAGGGGCAGTTCTTC. Its translation: CASSLMVKGQFF.

About this clone itself: Distinct nucleotide sequences in the sample also encode this CDR3. V gene TRBV5-1 combines with J gene TRBJ2-7; D is perhaps TRBD2 (5 bases). V was cut by 4 bases and J by 4 bases, with 9 bases left in between. The germline V gene encodes CDR1 SGHRS and CDR2 YFSETQ. CDR3 length: 12 residues. CDR3 nucleotide sequence: TGCGCCAGCAGCGGGAGTTCTTACGAGCAGTACTTC. It is translated as CASSGSSYEQYF.

A few counts support this clone. The chain combines TRBV10-3 with TRBJ2-5; possible D gene TRBD2, 5 bases. Trimming removed 3 bases at V and 1 base at J, with 9 bases between. The CDR3 length is 14 residues. CDR1 and CDR2 from the germline V gene are ENHRY and SYGVKD. CDR3 sequence reads: CAISEGRGQETQYF. In DNA, the CDR3 is TGTGCCATCAGTGAAGGGAGAGGCCAAGAGACCCAGTACTTC.

The chain couples TRBV6-5 to TRBJ1-1; no clear D gene. The germline V gene encodes CDR1 MNHEY and CDR2 SVGAGI. Trimming removed 6 bases from V and 0 bases from J, with 11 bases in between. CDR3 size: 14 residues. The CDR3: CASRPDTMNTEAFF. Here the CDR3 DNA reads TGTGCCAGCAGACCCGACACAATGAACACTGAAGCTTTCTTT.

The V and J genes are TRBV5-1 and TRBJ2-1; the match to TRBD2 covers 13 bases. This CDR3 has 15 residues. Unmatched junction bases numbered 6, after V lost 4 bases and J lost 8 bases. Germline assignment: CDR1 SGHRS and CDR2 YFSETQ. The CDR3 DNA is TGCGCCAGCAGCCCCGGGACTAGCGGGACGGATGAGCAGTTCTTC. Translated, it gives CASSPGTSGTDEQFF.

V gene TRBV28 combines with J gene TRBJ2-1, with D perhaps TRBD1 or TRBD2 (7 bases each). CDR3 length equals 14 residues. Germline V lookup: CDR1 MDHEN, CDR2 SYDVKM. Trimming stripped 2 bases from V and 6 bases from J, with 11 bases between. The CDR3 sequence is CASSLAGGVNEQFF. In DNA form, the CDR3 reads TGTGCCAGCAGTTTAGCAGGGGGGGTCAATGAGCAGTTCTTC.

This clone has more than one count but fewer than ten. The gene calls are TRBV3-1 (or the pseudogene TRBV3-2) and TRBJ1-2; unclear D gene. The CDR3 is 15 residues long. Deletions cut 1 base from V and 2 bases from J, with 11 bases between. Looked up from germline, CDR1 is LGHDT and CDR2 is YNNKEL (reference sequence). The CDR3 here is CASSQGIAGNYGYTF. CDR3 DNA: TGTGCCAGCAGCCAAGGAATCGCAGGAAACTATGGCTACACCTTC.

This chain joins TRBV10-3 and TRBJ1-1, with D possibly being TRBD1 (5 bases). The V end was cut by 11 bases, the J end by 5 bases, with 18 bases between. The germline CDR1 and CDR2 sequences are ENHRY and SYGVKD. This CDR3 has 13 amino acids. The CDR3 is CAVGGGWQTEAFF. CDR3 coding DNA: TGTGCCGTCGGGGGGGGATGGCAAACTGAAGCTTTCTTT.

This chain joins TRBV28 and TRBJ1-1, with D perhaps TRBD1 (6 bases). V was pared by 8 bases and J by 3 bases, with 16 bases between. In germline, CDR1 is MDHEN, CDR2 SYDVKM. The CDR3 covers 14 residues. CDR3 region: CASGNLGADTEAFF. The CDR3 nucleotides are TGTGCCAGCGGAAACCTGGGGGCTGACACTGAAGCTTTCTTT.

There are a few counts of this clone. The chain carries TRBV19 and TRBJ2-1, with D perhaps TRBD2 (6 bases). The CDR3 consists of 14 residues. Germline CDR1 reads LNHDA; CDR2 reads SQIVND (reference sequence). Trimming took 8 bases from V and 9 from J, leaving 20 bases between them. As DNA, the CDR3 is TGTGCCAGTTCCACAGGCCGGGGACTTGGTGAGCAGTTCTTC. Translated, it gives CASSTGRGLGEQFF.

The chain carries TRBV5-1 and TRBJ2-1; 10 bases agree with TRBD2. From germline, CDR1 is SGHRS and CDR2 YFSETQ. V gave up 4 bases and J gave up 4 bases; unmatched junction bases: 8. The CDR3 spans 16 residues. Here the CDR3 DNA reads TGCGCCAGCAGCCTAATGACTAGCGGGCCATACAATGAGCAGTTCTTC. The encoded protein is CASSLMTSGPYNEQFF.

This chain joins TRBV7-9 and TRBJ2-3; 7 bases agree with TRBD2. This CDR3 is built from 15 residues. From germline, CDR1 is SEHNR and CDR2 FQNEAQ (reference sequence). The V and J ends lost 1 base and 3 bases, in that order; junction bases with no gene match: 4. In DNA, the CDR3 is TGTGCCAGCAGCTTAGGCCTAGCGGATACAGATACGCAGTATTTT. Translation: CASSLGLADTDTQYF.

The chain carries TRBV10-2 and TRBJ2-2, with 7 bases aligning to TRBD1. Germline CDR1 reads WSHSY; CDR2 reads SAAADI. The CDR3 is made up of 15 amino acids. V was pared by 10 bases and J by 3 bases, with 11 bases of the junction left unmatched. CDR3 DNA sequence: TGCGCCATCATTCGACAGGGTAGTTACACCGGGGAGCTGTTTTTT. It translates to CAIIRQGSYTGELFF.

This clone was counted between two and nine times. V is TRBV6-1 and J is TRBJ1-1; D uncertain. The CDR3 length is 13 residues. Trimming stripped 1 base from V and 5 bases from J, with 8 bases between. Per the germline V gene, CDR1 is MNHNS and CDR2 is SASEGT. In nucleotides, the CDR3 is TGTGCCAGCAGTGAAGAGATCCTGACTGAAGCTTTCTTT. It specifies CASSEEILTEAFF.

This chain connects TRBV6-6 to TRBJ2-2, with 7 bases aligning to TRBD1. V was pared by 4 bases and J by 6 bases, with 8 bases of the junction left unmatched. CDR1 and CDR2 from the germline V gene are MNHNY and SVGAGI (reference sequence). The CDR3 spans 15 residues. CDR3 region: CASSSRQGSAGELFF. The CDR3 coding sequence is TGTGCCAGCAGTTCGCGACAGGGTAGTGCCGGGGAGCTGTTTTTT.

This CDR3 reads CASSSGGSLYEQYF. In DNA form, the CDR3 reads TGTGCCAGCAGCTCAGGGGGCAGCCTCTACGAGCAGTACTTC. The chain employs TRBV5-4 and TRBJ2-7; TRBD1 aligns across 8 bases. V lost 3 bases and J lost 3; bases outside the gene matches: 5. The CDR3 covers 14 residues. Germline CDR1 is SGHNT and CDR2 is YYREEE (reference sequence).

The V and J genes are TRBV29-1 and TRBJ1-2; D remains unclear. From germline, CDR1 is SQVTM and CDR2 ANQGSEA. Between the trimmed V and J ends, which lost 0 bases and 4 bases, there was a span of 6 bases. The CDR3 is made up of 12 amino acids. The CDR3 protein is CSVEDRFYGYTF. The DNA of the CDR3 is TGCAGCGTTGAAGACAGGTTCTATGGCTACACCTTC.